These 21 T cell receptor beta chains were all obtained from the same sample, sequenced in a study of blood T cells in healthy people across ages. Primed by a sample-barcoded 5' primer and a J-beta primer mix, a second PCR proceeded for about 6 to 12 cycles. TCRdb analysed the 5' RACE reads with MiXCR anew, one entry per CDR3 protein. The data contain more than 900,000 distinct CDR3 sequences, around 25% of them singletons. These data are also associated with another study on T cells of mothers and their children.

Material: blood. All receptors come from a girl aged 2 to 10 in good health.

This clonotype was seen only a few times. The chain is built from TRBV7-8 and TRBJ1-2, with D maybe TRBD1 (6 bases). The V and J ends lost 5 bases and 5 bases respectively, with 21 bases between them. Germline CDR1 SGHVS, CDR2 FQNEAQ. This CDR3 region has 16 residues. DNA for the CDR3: TGTGCCAGCAGCCCGCTAACAGGGACGGGGATGTATGGCTACACCTTC. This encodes CASSPLTGTGMYGYTF.

CDR3 sequence reads: CASSLGDHEQYF. The CDR3 bases are TGCGCCAGCAGCTTGGGAGACCACGAGCAGTACTTC. V usage is TRBV5-1 and J usage is TRBJ2-7; no clear D gene. V was shortened by 0 bases and J by 5 bases, with 6 bases between the two germline ends. Germline CDR1 reads SGHRS; CDR2 reads YFSETQ. This CDR3 region has 12 residues.

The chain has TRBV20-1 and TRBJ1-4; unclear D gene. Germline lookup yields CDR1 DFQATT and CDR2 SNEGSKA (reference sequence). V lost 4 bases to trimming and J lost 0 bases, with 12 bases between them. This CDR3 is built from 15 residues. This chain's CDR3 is CSAIGSFATNEKLFF. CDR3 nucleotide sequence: TGCAGTGCTATCGGGTCATTTGCAACTAATGAAAAACTGTTTTTT.

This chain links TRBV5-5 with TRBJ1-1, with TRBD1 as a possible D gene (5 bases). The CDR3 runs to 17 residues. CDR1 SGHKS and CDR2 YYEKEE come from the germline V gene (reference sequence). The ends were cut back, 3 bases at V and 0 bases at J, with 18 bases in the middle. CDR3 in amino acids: CASSSYLIATVNTEAFF. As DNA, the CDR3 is TGTGCCAGCAGCTCATATCTTATTGCGACAGTGAACACTGAAGCTTTCTTT.

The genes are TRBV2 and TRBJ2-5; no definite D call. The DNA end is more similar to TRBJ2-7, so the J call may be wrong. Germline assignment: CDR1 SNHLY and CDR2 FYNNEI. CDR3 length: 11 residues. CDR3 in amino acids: CATTYGYEQYF. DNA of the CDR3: TGTGCCACCACGTATGGCTACGAGCAGTACTTC.

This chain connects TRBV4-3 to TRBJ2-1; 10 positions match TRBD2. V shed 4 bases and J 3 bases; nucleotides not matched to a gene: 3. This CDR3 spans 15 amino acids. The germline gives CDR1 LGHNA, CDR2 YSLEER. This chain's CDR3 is CASSPAGGRYNEQFF. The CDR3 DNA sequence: TGCGCCAGCAGCCCAGCGGGGGGGCGCTACAATGAGCAGTTCTTC.

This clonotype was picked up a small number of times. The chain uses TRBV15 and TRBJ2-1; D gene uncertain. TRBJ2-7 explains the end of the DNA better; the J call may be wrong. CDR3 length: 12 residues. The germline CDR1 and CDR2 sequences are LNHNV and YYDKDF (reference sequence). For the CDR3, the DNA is TGTGCCACCAGAGACGTAGGCTACGAGCAGTACTTC. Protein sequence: CATRDVGYEQYF.

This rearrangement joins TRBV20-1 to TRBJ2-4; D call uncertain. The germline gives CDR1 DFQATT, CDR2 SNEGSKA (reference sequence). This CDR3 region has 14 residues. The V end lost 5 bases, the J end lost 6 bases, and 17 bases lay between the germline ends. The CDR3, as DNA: TGCAGTGCTCTCAGTCAGATGGGAATAAACATTCAGTACTTC. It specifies CSALSQMGINIQYF.

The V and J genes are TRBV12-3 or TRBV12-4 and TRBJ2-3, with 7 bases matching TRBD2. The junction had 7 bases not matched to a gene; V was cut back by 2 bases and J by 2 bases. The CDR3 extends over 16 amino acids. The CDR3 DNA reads TGTGCCAGCAGTTTATATCTAGCGGCGGTCACAGATACGCAGTATTTT. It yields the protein CASSLYLAAVTDTQYF.

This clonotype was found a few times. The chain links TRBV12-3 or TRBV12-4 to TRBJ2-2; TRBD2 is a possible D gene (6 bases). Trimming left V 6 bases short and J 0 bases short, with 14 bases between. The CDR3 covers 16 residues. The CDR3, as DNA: TGTGCCAGCAGCCCTAAGGGACTGCCGAACACCGGGGAGCTGTTTTTT. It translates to CASSPKGLPNTGELFF.

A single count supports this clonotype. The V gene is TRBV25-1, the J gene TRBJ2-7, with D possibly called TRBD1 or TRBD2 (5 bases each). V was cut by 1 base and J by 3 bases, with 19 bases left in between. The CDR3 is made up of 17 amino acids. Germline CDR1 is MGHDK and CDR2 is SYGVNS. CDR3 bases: TGTGCCAGCAGTGAATGGGTGGGTCGGGACCGCTTCTACGAGCAGTACTTC. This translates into CASSEWVGRDRFYEQYF.

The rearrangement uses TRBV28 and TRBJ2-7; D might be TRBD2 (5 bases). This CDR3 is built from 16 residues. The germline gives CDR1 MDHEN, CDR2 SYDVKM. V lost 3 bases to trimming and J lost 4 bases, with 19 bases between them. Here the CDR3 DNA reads TGTGCCAGCAGTTTCGTGAGCGGCCCTATTTCGTACGAGCAGTACTTC. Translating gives CASSFVSGPISYEQYF.

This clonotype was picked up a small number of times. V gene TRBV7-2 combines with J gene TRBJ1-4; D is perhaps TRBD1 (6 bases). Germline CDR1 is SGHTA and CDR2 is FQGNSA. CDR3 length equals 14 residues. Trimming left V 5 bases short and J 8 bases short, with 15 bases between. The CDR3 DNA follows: TGTGCCAGCAGCACACAGACAGGAGGAGAAAAACTGTTTTTT. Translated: CASSTQTGGEKLFF. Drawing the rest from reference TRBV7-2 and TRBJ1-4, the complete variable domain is GAGVSQSPSNKVTEKGKDVELRCDPISGHTALYWYRQSLGQGLEFLIYFQGNSAPDKSGLPSDRFSAERTGGSVSTLTIQRTQQEDSAVYLCASSTQTGGEKLFFGSGTQLSVL.

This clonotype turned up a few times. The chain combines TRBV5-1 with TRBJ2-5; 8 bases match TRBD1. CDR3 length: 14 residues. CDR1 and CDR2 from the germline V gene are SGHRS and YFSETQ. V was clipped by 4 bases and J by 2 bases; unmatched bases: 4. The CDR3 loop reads CASSPDRVQETQYF. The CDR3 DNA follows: TGCGCCAGCAGCCCGGACAGGGTGCAAGAGACCCAGTACTTC.

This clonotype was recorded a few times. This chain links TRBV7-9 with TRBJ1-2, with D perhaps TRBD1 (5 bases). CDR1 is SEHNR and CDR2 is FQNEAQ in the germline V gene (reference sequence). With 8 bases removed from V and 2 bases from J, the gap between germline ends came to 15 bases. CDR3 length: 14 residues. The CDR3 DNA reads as TGTGCCAGCGATGCCTTGAACAGGAACTATGGCTACACCTTC. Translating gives CASDALNRNYGYTF. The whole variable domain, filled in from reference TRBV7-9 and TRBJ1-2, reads DTGVSQNPRHKITKRGQNVTFRCDPISEHNRLYWYRQTLGQGPEFLTYFQNEAQLEKSRLLSDRFSAERPKGSFSTLEIQRTEQGDSAMYLCASDALNRNYGYTFGSGTRLTVV.

For the CDR3, the DNA is TGTGCCAGCAGTTTCGACCGGGACATCGGATACAATGAGCAGTTCTTC. Its protein is CASSFDRDIGYNEQFF. The chain combines TRBV27 with TRBJ2-1; TRBD1 might be the D (6 bases). Per the germline V gene, CDR1 is MNHEY and CDR2 is SMNVEV (reference sequence). V was trimmed by 3 bases and J by 4 bases, leaving 16 bases between them. The CDR3 has 16 residues.

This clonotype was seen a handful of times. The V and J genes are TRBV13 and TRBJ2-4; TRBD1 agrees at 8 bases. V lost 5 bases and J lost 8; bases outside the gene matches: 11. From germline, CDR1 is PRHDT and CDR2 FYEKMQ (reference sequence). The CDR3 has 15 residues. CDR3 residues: CASSPRTGKVDIQYF. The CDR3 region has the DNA TGTGCCAGCAGCCCTCGGACAGGGAAGGTAGACATTCAGTACTTC. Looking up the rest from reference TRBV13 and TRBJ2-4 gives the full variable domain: AAGVIQSPRHLIKEKRETATLKCYPIPRHDTVYWYQQGPGQDPQFLISFYEKMQSDKGSIPDRFSAQQFSDYHSELNMSSLELGDSALYFCASSPRTGKVDIQYFGAGTRLSVL.

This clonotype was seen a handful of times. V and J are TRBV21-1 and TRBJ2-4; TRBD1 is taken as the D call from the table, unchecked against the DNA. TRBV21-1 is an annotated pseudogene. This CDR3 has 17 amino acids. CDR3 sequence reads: CASPQREQGSSKNIQYF. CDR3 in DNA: TGTGCCAGCCCCCAACGGGAACAGGGATCTTCCAAAAACATTCAGTACTTC.

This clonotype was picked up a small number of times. The DNA for the CDR3 is TGTGCCAGCAGGCCCCTTCGAGCGGGACCCCAAGAGACCCAGTACTTC. It specifies CASRPLRAGPQETQYF. The J gene is TRBJ2-7, the V gene TRBV5-6, with 7 bases identical to TRBD2. With the DNA end fitting TRBJ2-5 better, the J assignment may be wrong. Germline CDR1 and CDR2: SGHDT and YYEEEE. This CDR3 has 16 amino acids.

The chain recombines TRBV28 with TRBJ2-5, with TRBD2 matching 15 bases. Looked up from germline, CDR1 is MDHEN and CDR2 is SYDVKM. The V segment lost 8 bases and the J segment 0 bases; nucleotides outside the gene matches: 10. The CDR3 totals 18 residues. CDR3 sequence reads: CASAKGLAGGGYQETQYF. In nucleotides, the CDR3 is TGTGCCAGCGCTAAGGGACTAGCGGGAGGAGGGTACCAAGAGACCCAGTACTTC.

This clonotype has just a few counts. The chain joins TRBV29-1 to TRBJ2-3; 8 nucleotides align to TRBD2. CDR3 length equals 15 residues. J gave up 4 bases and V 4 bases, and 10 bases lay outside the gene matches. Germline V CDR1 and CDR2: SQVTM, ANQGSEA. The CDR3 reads CSVAGGNTLADTQYF. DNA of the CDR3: TGCAGCGTTGCGGGGGGGAACACACTGGCAGATACGCAGTATTTT.